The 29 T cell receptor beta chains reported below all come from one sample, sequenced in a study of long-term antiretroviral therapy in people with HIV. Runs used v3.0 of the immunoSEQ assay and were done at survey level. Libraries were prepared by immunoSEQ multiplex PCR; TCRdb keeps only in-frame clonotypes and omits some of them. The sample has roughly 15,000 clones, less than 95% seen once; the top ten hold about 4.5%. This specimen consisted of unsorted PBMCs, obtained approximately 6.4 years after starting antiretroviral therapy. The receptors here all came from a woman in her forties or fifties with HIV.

CDR3 amino acids: CASSLTRSEQYF. Here the CDR3 DNA reads TGCGCCAGCAGCTTGACCCGGTCCGAGCAGTACTTC. The chain employs TRBV5-1 and TRBJ2-7; D remains unclear. V gave up 1 base and J gave up 6 bases, with 8 bases separating them. The CDR3 runs to 12 residues. In germline, CDR1 is SGHRS, CDR2 YFSETQ.

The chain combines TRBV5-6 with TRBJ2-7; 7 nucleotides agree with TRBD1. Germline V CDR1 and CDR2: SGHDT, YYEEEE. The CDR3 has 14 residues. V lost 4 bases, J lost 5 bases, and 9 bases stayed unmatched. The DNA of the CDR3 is TGTGCCAGCAGCATTACCGGGACAGCCCACGAGCAGTACTTC. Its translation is CASSITGTAHEQYF.

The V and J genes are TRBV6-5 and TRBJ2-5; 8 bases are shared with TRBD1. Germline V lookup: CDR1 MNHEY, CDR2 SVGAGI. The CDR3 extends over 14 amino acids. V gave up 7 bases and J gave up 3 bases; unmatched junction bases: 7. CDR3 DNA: TGTGCCAGCAAACGGACAGGGCCTGAAGAGACCCAGTACTTC. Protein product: CASKRTGPEETQYF.

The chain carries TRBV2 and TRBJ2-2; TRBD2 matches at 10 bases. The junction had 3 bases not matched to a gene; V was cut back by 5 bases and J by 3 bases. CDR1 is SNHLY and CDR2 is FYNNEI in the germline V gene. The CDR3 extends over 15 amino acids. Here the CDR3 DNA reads TGTGCCAGCAGTCGGAGCGGGAGGGACACCGGGGAGCTGTTTTTT. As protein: CASSRSGRDTGELFF.

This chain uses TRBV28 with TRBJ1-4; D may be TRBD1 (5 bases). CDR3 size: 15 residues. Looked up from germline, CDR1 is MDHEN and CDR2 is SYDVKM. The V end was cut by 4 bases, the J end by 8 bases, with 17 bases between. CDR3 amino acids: CASSSIQARGEKLFF. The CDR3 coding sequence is TGTGCCAGCAGTTCTATACAGGCTCGAGGGGAAAAACTGTTTTTT.

The CDR3: CASSQGFLSGGNEQFF. The CDR3 nucleotides are TGTGCCAGCAGCCAAGGGTTTCTCAGCGGAGGAAATGAGCAGTTCTTC. V usage is TRBV4-2 and J usage is TRBJ2-1, with D tentatively TRBD2 (5 bases). CDR3 length equals 16 residues. Germline CDR1 is LGHNA and CDR2 is YNFKEQ. V was clipped by 1 base and J by 7 bases, with 17 bases between them.

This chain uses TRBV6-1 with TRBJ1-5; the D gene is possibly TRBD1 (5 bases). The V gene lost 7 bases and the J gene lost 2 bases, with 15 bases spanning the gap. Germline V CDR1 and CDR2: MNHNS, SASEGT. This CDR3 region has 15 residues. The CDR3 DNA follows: TGTGCCAGCACCTGGGGGGGTTTTGGCAATCAGCCCCAGCATTTT. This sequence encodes CASTWGGFGNQPQHF.

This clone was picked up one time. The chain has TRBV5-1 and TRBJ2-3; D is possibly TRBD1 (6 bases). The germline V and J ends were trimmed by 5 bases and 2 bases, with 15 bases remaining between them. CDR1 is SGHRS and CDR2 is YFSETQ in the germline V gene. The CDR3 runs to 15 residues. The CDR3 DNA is TGCGCCAGCAGTACGGAACAGGGCTCCACAGATACGCAGTATTTT. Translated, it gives CASSTEQGSTDTQYF. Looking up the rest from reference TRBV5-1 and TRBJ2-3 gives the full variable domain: KAGVTQTPRYLIKTRGQQVTLSCSPISGHRSVSWYQQTPGQGLQFLFEYFSETQRNKGNFPGRFSGRQFSNSRSEMNVSTLELGDSALYLCASSTEQGSTDTQYFGPGTRLTVL.

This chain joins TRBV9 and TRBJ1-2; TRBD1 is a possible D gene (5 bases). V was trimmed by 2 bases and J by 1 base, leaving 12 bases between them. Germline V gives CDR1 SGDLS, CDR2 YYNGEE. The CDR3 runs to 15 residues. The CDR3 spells CASSVFPGNNYGYTF. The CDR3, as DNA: TGTGCCAGCAGCGTCTTTCCAGGGAATAACTATGGCTACACCTTC.

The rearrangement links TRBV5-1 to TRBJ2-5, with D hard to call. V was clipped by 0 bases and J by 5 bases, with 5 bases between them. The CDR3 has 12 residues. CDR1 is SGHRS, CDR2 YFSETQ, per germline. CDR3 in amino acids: CASSLVGETQYF. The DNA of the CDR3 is TGCGCCAGCAGCTTGGTAGGGGAGACCCAGTACTTC.

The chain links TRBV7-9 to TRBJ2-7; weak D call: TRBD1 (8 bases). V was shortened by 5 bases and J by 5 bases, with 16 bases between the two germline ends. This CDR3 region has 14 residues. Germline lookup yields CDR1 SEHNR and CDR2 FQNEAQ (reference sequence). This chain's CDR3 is CASSERTGRDEQYF. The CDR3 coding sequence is TGTGCCAGCAGCGAAAGGACAGGGAGGGACGAGCAGTACTTC.

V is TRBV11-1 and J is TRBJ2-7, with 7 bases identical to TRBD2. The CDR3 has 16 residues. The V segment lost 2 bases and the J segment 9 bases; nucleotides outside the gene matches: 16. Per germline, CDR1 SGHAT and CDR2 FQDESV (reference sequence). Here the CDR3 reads CASSLFGAGAATTQYF. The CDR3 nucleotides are TGTGCCAGCAGCTTATTCGGGGCGGGAGCTGCGACAACGCAGTACTTC. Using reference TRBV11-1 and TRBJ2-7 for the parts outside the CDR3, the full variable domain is EAEVAQSPRYKITEKSQAVAFWCDPISGHATLYWYRQILGQGPELLVQFQDESVVDDSQLPKDRFSAERLKGVDSTLKIQPAELGDSAMYLCASSLFGAGAATTQYFGPGTRLTVT.

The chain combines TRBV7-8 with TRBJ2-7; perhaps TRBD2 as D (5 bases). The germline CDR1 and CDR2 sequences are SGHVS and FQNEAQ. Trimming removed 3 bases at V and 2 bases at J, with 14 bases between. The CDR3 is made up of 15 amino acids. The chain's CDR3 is CASSFTADYAYEQYF. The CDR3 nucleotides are TGTGCCAGCAGCTTTACTGCCGACTATGCCTACGAGCAGTACTTC.

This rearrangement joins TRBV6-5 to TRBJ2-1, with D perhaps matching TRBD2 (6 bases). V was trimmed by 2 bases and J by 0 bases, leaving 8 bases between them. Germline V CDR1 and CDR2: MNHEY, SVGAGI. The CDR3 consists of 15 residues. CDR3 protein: CASSYPSASYNEQFF. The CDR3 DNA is TGTGCCAGCAGTTACCCTAGCGCCTCCTACAATGAGCAGTTCTTC.

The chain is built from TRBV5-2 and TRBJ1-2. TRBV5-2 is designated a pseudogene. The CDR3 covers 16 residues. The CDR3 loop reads CASNLGGEYKTYGYTF. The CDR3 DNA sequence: TGTGCCAGCAACCTCGGTGGAGAGTACAAGACCTATGGCTACACCTTC.

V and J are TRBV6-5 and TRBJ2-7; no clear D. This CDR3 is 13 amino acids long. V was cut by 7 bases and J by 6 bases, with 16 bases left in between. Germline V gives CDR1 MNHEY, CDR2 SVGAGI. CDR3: CASKTTRAREQYF. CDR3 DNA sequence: TGTGCCAGCAAGACAACACGGGCTCGCGAGCAGTACTTC.

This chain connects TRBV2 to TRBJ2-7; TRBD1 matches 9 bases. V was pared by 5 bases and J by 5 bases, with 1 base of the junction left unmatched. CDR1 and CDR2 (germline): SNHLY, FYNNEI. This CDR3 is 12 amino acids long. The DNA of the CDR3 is TGTGCCAGCAGTCGGGACAGGGACGAGCAGTACTTC. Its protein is CASSRDRDEQYF.

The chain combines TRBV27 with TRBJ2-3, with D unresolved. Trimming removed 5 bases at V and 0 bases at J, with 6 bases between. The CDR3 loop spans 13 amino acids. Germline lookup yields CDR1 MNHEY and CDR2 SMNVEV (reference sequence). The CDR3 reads CASSTPSTDTQYF. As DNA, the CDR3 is TGTGCCAGCAGTACCCCTAGCACAGATACGCAGTATTTT.

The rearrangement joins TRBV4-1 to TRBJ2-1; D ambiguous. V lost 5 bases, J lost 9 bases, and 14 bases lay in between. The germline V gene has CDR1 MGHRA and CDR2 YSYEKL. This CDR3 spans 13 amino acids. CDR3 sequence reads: CASSFVGSGEQFF. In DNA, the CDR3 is TGCGCCAGCAGCTTCGTGGGTTCGGGTGAGCAGTTCTTC.

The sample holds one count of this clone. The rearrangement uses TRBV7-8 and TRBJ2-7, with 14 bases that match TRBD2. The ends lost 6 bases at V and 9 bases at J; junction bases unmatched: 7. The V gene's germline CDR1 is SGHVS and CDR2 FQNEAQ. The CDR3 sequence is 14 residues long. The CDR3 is CASSLGTSGSWQYF. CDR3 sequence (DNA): TGTGCCAGCAGTCTTGGGACTAGCGGGAGTTGGCAGTACTTC.

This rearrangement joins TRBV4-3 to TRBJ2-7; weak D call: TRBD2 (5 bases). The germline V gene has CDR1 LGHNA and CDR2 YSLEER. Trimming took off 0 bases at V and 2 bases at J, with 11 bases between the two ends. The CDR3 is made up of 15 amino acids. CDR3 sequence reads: CASSQDPGITYEQYF. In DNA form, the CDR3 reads TGCGCCAGCAGCCAAGATCCGGGAATTACCTACGAGCAGTACTTC.

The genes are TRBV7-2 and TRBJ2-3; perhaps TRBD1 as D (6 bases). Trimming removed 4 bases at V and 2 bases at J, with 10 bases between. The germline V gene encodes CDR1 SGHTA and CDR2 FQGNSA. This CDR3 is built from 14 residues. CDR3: CASSSDSLTDTQYF. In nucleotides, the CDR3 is TGTGCCAGCAGCTCGGACAGCCTCACAGATACGCAGTATTTT.

Here the CDR3 reads CASSTLIAGGGQETQYF. The CDR3 DNA is TGTGCCAGCAGCACCCTTATAGCGGGAGGAGGCCAAGAGACCCAGTACTTC. The V gene is TRBV21-1, the J gene TRBJ2-5; the table calls TRBD2, which could not be checked here. TRBV21-1 is a documented pseudogene. This CDR3 has 17 residues.

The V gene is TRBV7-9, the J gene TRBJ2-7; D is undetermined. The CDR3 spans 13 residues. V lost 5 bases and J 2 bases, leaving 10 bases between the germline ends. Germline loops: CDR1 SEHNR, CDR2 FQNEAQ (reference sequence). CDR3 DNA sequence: TGTGCCAGCAGCCCCCGTGAAACCTACGAGCAGTACTTC. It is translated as CASSPRETYEQYF. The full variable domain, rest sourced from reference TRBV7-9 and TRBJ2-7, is DTGVSQNPRHKITKRGQNVTFRCDPISEHNRLYWYRQTLGQGPEFLTYFQNEAQLEKSRLLSDRFSAERPKGSFSTLEIQRTEQGDSAMYLCASSPRETYEQYFGPGTRLTVT.

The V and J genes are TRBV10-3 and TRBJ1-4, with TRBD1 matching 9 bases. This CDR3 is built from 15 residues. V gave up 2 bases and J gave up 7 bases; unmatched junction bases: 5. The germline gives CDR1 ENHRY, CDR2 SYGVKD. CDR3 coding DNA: TGTGCCATCAGTGAGCGGGGACAGGGAGTTGAAAAACTGTTTTTT. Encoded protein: CAISERGQGVEKLFF.

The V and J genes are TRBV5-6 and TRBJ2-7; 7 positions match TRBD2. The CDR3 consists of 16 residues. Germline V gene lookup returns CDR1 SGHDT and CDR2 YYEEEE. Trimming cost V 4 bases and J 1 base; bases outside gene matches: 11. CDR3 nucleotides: TGTGCCAGCAGCGGCTGGGGGGGTAGAGGGTCCTACGAGCAGTACTTC. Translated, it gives CASSGWGGRGSYEQYF. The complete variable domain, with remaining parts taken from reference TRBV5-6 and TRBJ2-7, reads DAGVTQSPTHLIKTRGQQVTLRCSPKSGHDTVSWYQQALGQGPQFIFQYYEEEERQRGNFPDRFSGHQFPNYSSELNVNALLLGDSALYLCASSGWGGRGSYEQYFGPGTRLTVT.

The CDR3 bases are TGTGCCAGCAGTGGACTAGCGGGAGACACAGATACGCAGTATTTT. Its translation is CASSGLAGDTDTQYF. The chain uses TRBV28 and TRBJ2-3; 13 bases are shared with TRBD2. The CDR3 length is 15 residues. V lost 5 bases to trimming and J lost 2 bases; unmatched junction nucleotides: 1. Germline CDR1 is MDHEN and CDR2 is SYDVKM. The complete variable domain, with remaining parts taken from reference TRBV28 and TRBJ2-3, reads DVKVTQSSRYLVKRTGEKVFLECVQDMDHENMFWYRQDPGLGLRLIYFSYDVKMKEKGDIPEGYSVSREKKERFSLILESASTNQTSMYLCASSGLAGDTDTQYFGPGTRLTVL.

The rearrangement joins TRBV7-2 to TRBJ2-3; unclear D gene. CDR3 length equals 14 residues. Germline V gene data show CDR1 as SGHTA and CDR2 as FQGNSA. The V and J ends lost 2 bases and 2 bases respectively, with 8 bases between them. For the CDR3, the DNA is TGTGCCAGCAGCTTATCCGGGTCCACAGATACGCAGTATTTT. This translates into CASSLSGSTDTQYF.

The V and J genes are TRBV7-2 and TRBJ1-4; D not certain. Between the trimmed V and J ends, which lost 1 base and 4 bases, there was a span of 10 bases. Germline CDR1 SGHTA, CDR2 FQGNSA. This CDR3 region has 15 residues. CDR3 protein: CASSLGGSNNEKLFF. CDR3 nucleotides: TGTGCCAGCAGCTTAGGAGGGAGTAATAATGAAAAACTGTTTTTT.